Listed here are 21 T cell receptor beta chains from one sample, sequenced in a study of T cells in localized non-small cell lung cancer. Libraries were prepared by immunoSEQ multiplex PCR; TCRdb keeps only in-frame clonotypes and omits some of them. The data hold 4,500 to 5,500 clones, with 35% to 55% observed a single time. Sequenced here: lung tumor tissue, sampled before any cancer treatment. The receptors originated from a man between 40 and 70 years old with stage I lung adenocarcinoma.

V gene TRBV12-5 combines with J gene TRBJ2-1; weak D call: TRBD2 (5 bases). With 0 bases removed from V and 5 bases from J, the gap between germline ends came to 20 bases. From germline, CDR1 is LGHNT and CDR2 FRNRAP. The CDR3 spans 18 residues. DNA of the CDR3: TGTGCTAGTGGTTTGGTAGGCTCTAGCAGGCTCTCTCACAATGAGCAGTTCTTC. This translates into CASGLVGSSRLSHNEQFF.

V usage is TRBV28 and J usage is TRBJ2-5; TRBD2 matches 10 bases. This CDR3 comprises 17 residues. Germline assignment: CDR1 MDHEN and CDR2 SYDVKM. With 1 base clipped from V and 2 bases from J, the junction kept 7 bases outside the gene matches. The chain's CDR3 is CASSLSGLAGVQETQYF. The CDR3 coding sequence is TGTGCCAGCAGTTTATCGGGGCTAGCGGGAGTACAAGAGACCCAGTACTTC.

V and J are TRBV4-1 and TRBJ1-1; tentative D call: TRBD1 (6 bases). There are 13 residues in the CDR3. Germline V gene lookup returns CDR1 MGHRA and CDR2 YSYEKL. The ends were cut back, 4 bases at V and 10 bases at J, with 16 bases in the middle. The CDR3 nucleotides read TGCGCCAGCAGCCCGTCGACAGGACTAGGAGCTTTCTTT. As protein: CASSPSTGLGAFF.

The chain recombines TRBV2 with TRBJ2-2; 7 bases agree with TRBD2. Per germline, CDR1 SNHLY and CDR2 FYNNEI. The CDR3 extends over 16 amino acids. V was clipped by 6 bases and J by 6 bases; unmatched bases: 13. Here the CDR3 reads CASSDWTSGVPGELFF. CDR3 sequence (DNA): TGTGCCAGCAGCGATTGGACTAGTGGAGTCCCCGGGGAGCTGTTTTTT.

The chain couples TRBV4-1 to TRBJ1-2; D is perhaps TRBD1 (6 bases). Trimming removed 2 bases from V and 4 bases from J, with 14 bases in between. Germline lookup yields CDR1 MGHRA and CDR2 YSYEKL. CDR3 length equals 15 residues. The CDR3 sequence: CASSQPDRRLYGYTF. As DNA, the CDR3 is TGCGCCAGCAGCCAACCCGACAGGAGGCTCTATGGCTACACCTTC.

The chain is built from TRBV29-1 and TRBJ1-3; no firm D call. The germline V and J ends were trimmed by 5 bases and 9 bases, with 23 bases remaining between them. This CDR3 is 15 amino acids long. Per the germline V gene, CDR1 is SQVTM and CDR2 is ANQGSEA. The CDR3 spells CSVIFLYGDSRTIYF. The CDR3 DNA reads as TGCAGCGTTATTTTTCTCTACGGGGATTCGCGCACCATATATTTT.

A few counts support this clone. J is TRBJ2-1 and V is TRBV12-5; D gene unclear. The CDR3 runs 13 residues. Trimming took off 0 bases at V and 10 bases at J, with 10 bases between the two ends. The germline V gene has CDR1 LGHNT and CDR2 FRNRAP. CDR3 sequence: CASGLVTEGEQFF. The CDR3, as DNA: TGTGCTAGTGGTTTGGTAACAGAAGGCGAGCAGTTCTTC.

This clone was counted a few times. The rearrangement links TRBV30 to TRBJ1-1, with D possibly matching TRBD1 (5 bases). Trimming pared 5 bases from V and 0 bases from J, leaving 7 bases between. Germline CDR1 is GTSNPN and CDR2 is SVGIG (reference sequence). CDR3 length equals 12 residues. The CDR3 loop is CAWGQMNTEAFF. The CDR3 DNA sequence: TGTGCCTGGGGACAAATGAACACTGAAGCTTTCTTT.

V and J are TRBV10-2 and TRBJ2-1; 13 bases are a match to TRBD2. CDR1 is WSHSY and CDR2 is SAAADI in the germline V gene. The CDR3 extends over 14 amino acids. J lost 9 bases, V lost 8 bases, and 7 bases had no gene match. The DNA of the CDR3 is TGCGCCAGCGGAACTAGCGGGGGGGCCGGTGAGCAGTTCTTC. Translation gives CASGTSGGAGEQFF.

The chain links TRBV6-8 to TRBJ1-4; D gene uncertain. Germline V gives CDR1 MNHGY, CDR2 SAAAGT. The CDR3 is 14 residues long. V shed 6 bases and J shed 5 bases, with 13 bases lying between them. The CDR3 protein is CASRTWQSNEKLFF. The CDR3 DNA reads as TGTGCCAGCAGGACGTGGCAGAGCAATGAAAAACTGTTTTTT.

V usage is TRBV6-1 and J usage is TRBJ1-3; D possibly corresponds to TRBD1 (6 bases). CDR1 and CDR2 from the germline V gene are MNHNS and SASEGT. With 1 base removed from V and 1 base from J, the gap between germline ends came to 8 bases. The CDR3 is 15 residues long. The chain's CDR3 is CASSEVQGSGNTIYF. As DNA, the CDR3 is TGTGCCAGCAGTGAAGTGCAGGGGTCTGGAAACACCATATATTTT.

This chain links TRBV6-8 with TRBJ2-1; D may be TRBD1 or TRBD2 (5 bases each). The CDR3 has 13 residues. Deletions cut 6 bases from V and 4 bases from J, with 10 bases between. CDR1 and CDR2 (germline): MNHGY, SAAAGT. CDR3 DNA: TGTGCCAGCAGCCGGGACCCATACAATGAGCAGTTCTTC. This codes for CASSRDPYNEQFF.

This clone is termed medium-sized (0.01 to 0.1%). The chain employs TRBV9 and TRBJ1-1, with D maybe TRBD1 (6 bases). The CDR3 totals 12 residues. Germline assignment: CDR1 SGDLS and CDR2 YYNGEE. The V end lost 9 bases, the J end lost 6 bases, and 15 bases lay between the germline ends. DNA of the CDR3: TGTGCCACCTCAACAGGGCTAGCTGAAGCTTTCTTT. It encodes CATSTGLAEAFF.

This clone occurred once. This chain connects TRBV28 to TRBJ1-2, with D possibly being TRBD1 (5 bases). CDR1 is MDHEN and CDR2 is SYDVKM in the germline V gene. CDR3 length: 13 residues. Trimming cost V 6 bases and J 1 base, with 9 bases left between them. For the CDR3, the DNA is TGTGCCAGCAGGTGGGGGGTTAACTATGGCTACACCTTC. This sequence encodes CASRWGVNYGYTF.

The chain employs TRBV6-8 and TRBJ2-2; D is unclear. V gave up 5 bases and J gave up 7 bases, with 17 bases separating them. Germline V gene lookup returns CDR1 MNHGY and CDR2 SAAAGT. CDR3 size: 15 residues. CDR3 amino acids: CASSEQLTVGGELFF. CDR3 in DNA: TGTGCCAGCAGTGAGCAACTGACCGTGGGCGGGGAGCTGTTTTTT.

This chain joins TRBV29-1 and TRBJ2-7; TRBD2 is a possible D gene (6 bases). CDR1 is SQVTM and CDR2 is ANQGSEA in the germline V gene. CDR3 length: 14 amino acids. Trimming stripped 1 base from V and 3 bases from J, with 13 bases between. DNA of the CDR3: TGCAGCGTTGAAGGTGACATCGGGAGCTACGAGCAGTACTTC. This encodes CSVEGDIGSYEQYF.

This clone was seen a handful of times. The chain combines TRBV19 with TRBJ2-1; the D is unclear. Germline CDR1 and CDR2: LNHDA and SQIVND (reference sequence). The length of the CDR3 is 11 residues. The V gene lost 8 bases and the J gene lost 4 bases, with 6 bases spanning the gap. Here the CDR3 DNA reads TGTGCCAGTGACGGGTACAATGAGCAGTTCTTC. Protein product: CASDGYNEQFF.

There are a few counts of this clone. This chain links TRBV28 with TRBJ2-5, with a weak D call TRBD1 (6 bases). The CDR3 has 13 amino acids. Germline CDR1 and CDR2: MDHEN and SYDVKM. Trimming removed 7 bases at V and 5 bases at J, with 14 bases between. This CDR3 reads CASTEAGAETQYF. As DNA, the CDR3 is TGTGCCAGCACTGAGGCAGGGGCGGAGACCCAGTACTTC. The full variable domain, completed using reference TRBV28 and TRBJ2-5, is DVKVTQSSRYLVKRTGEKVFLECVQDMDHENMFWYRQDPGLGLRLIYFSYDVKMKEKGDIPEGYSVSREKKERFSLILESASTNQTSMYLCASTEAGAETQYFGPGTRLLVL.

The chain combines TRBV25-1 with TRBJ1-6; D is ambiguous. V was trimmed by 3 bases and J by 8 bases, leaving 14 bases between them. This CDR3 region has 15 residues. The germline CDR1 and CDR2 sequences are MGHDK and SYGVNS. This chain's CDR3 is CASSDVGASDSPLHF. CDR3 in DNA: TGTGCCAGCAGTGATGTAGGTGCCTCCGATTCACCCCTCCACTTT.

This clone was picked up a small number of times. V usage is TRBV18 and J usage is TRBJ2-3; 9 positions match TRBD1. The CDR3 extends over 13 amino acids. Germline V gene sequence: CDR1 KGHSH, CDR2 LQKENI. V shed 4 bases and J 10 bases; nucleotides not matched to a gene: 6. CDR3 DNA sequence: TGTGCCAGCTCACAGGGACAGGGCAATCCGCAGTATTTT. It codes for CASSQGQGNPQYF.

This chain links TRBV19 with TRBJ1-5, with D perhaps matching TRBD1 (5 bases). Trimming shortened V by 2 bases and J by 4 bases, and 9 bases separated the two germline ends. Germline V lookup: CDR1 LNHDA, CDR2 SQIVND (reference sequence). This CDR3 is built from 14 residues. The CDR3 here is CASSIRQGNQPQHF. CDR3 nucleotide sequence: TGTGCCAGTAGTATAAGGCAGGGTAATCAGCCCCAGCATTTT.